These 24 T cell receptor beta chains share one sample of origin, sequenced in a study of sequential checkpoint blockade in melanoma. Treatment reported: randomized to nivolumab then ipilimumab (arm A) or the reverse (arm B). TCRdb's table, derived via immunoSEQ multiplex PCR, lists solely in-frame clones and lacks some. The data hold 20,000 to 25,000 clones, with around 26% observed a single time. Specimen: tumor tissue (inferred from file names), collected from a patient given nivolumab and ipilimumab in sequence. The receptors come from a human donor with melanoma.

Ten or more counts support this clone. The J gene is TRBJ2-3, the V gene TRBV6-8; no definite D call. Trimming left V 5 bases short and J 2 bases short, with 8 bases between. CDR3 length: 13 residues. Germline V CDR1 and CDR2: MNHGY, SAAAGT. The CDR3 reads CASSDPNTDTQYF. CDR3 DNA: TGTGCCAGCAGTGACCCCAACACAGATACGCAGTATTTT.

The rearrangement uses TRBV7-5 and TRBJ2-3; the table assigns TRBD1, which was not confirmed against the DNA. TRBV7-5 is a documented pseudogene. CDR3 length: 16 residues. The chain's CDR3 is CASSPSTGATTDTQYF. Here the CDR3 DNA reads TGTGCCAGCAGCCCGTCGACAGGGGCGACAACAGATACGCAGTATTTT.

The J gene is TRBJ2-5, the V gene TRBV23-1; D is perhaps TRBD1 (6 bases). TRBV23-1 carries the ORF label, with uncertain function. Trimming took 6 bases from V and 9 from J, leaving 17 bases between them. CDR3 size: 13 residues. The CDR3 sequence: CASSLVLWGPQYF. The CDR3 region has the DNA TGCGCCAGCAGCTTAGTATTGTGGGGGCCCCAGTACTTC.

This clone was counted between two and nine times. The chain recombines TRBV11-3 with TRBJ2-7, with D uncertain. The CDR3 runs 14 residues. V was clipped by 4 bases and J by 0 bases, with 10 bases between them. The germline V gene encodes CDR1 SGHNT and CDR2 YENEEA. The CDR3 region has the DNA TGTGCCAGCAGCTCCCCCGGTCACTCCTACGAGCAGTACTTC. Residues: CASSSPGHSYEQYF.

This clone was picked up a small number of times. An end of the junction does not agree with germline; a read error may underlie this. The V gene is TRBV6-8, the J gene TRBJ1-1; D unclear. Germline V gene sequence: CDR1 MNHGY, CDR2 SAAAGT. This CDR3 comprises 13 residues. The CDR3 spells CAISSLSGTFLHF. CDR3 bases: TGTGCCATCAGTTCCCTATCGGGCACCTTCCTTCACTTT.

This clone was observed a few times. The J gene is TRBJ1-3, the V gene TRBV11-3, with 7 bases lining up with TRBD1. Germline V CDR1 and CDR2: SGHNT, YENEEA. After removal of 6 bases from V and 0 bases from J, the junction contained 8 bases not matched to a gene. This CDR3 has 16 residues. CDR3 sequence: CASSRGQAGSGNTIYF. The CDR3 region has the DNA TGTGCCAGCAGTAGAGGACAGGCGGGCTCTGGAAACACCATATATTTT.

This chain uses TRBV19 with TRBJ2-5; D uncertain. CDR1 is LNHDA, CDR2 SQIVND, per germline (reference sequence). The germline V and J ends were trimmed by 5 bases and 1 base, with 8 bases remaining between them. The CDR3 loop spans 13 amino acids. In DNA form, the CDR3 reads TGTGCCAGTAGTCGCACAGTCCAAGAGACCCAGTACTTC. Translation gives CASSRTVQETQYF.

This clone has a handful of counts. The chain is built from TRBV28 and TRBJ2-1; weak D call: TRBD1 (6 bases). The germline CDR1 and CDR2 sequences are MDHEN and SYDVKM. The CDR3 length is 16 residues. V dropped 6 bases and J dropped 9 bases, with 24 bases sitting between them. The CDR3 spells CASSRLGRTGLGEQFF. CDR3 DNA: TGTGCCAGCAGCCGTCTGGGGCGAACAGGGCTCGGTGAGCAGTTCTTC.

This clone is a singleton in its sample. The J gene is TRBJ2-3, the V gene TRBV5-1; TRBD2 matches at 7 bases. Germline V CDR1 and CDR2: SGHRS, YFSETQ. J lost 3 bases, V lost 0 bases, and 4 bases had no gene match. CDR3 size: 15 residues. The chain's CDR3 is CASSLGSSGTDTQYF. The CDR3 nucleotides read TGCGCCAGCAGCTTGGGATCTAGCGGAACAGATACGCAGTATTTT.

Only a few counts were recorded for this clone. The CDR3 here is CASSLEVYSGELFF. Here the CDR3 DNA reads TGTGCCAGCAGCTTAGAAGTTTATTCAGGGGAGCTGTTTTTT. This chain uses TRBV11-3 with TRBJ2-2; the D is unclear. This CDR3 is built from 14 residues. Trimming stripped 0 bases from V and 8 bases from J, with 10 bases between. Germline V lookup: CDR1 SGHNT, CDR2 YENEEA.

V and J are TRBV6-8 and TRBJ1-6; D gene unclear. The CDR3 extends over 14 amino acids. Trimming took off 6 bases at V and 5 bases at J, with 11 bases between the two ends. In germline, CDR1 is MNHGY, CDR2 SAAAGT. In nucleotides, the CDR3 is TGTGCCAGCAGACCCGGACGGAATAATTCACCCCTCCACTTT. Amino acids: CASRPGRNNSPLHF.

The chain combines TRBV7-6 with TRBJ2-3, with D uncertain. V lost 5 bases, J lost 0 bases, and 12 bases lay in between. The CDR3 contains 15 residues. Per the germline V gene, CDR1 is SGHVS and CDR2 is FNYEAQ. The CDR3 here is CASSPRKTSTDTQYF. The CDR3 DNA reads TGTGCCAGCAGCCCCCGGAAGACTAGCACAGATACGCAGTATTTT.

The V and J genes are TRBV11-3 and TRBJ2-2; 8 positions match TRBD1. Germline assignment: CDR1 SGHNT and CDR2 YENEEA. Unmatched junction bases numbered 9, after V lost 5 bases and J lost 1 base. This CDR3 spans 17 amino acids. The CDR3 bases are TGTGCCAGCAGCCCCCAGACAGGGGACAAGAACACCGGGGAGCTGTTTTTT. This translates into CASSPQTGDKNTGELFF.

This clone was found once. This sequence joins TRBV19 and TRBJ2-3; D assignment may be TRBD1 or TRBD2 (6 bases each). V lost 3 bases to trimming and J lost 1 base, with 14 bases between them. Per germline, CDR1 LNHDA and CDR2 SQIVND (reference sequence). This CDR3 spans 16 amino acids. The chain's CDR3 is CASSIGGRRRTDTQYF. The DNA for the CDR3 is TGTGCCAGTAGTATTGGGGGGCGACGACGCACAGATACGCAGTATTTT. Complete variable domain (other parts from reference TRBV19 and TRBJ2-3): DGGITQSPKYLFRKEGQNVTLSCEQNLNHDAMYWYRQDPGQGLRLIYYSQIVNDFQKGDIAEGYSVSREKKESFPLTVTSAQKNPTAFYLCASSIGGRRRTDTQYFGPGTRLTVL.

This clone was seen more than once but under ten times. The chain links TRBV11-3 to TRBJ2-7, with 8 bases aligning to TRBD2. V lost 5 bases and J lost 4; bases outside the gene matches: 10. The CDR3 consists of 15 residues. Looked up from germline, CDR1 is SGHNT and CDR2 is YENEEA. CDR3 in DNA: TGTGCCAGCAGCCCGGGACTAGAACTGGGATACGAGCAGTACTTC. It codes for CASSPGLELGYEQYF. Full variable domain (rest looked up from reference TRBV11-3 and TRBJ2-7): EAGVVQSPRYKIIEKKQPVAFWCNPISGHNTLYWYLQNLGQGPELLIRYENEEAVDDSQLPKDRFSAERLKGVDSTLKIQPAELGDSAVYLCASSPGLELGYEQYFGPGTRLTVT.

The chain employs TRBV19 and TRBJ1-1, with D maybe TRBD1 (5 bases). The V end was cut by 4 bases, the J end by 3 bases, with 12 bases between. This CDR3 is 14 amino acids long. Germline loops: CDR1 LNHDA, CDR2 SQIVND (reference sequence). The CDR3 DNA sequence: TGTGCCAGTAGTAGAGACAGTTCTTACACTGAAGCTTTCTTT. It is translated as CASSRDSSYTEAFF.

This clone has just a few counts. The chain is built from TRBV6-8 and TRBJ2-5; D gene ambiguous. The germline gives CDR1 MNHGY, CDR2 SAAAGT. V lost 5 bases, J lost 5 bases, and 9 bases lay in between. The CDR3 is 12 amino acids. The DNA for the CDR3 is TGTGCCAGCAGTGTTCTTGGGGAGACCCAGTACTTC. This translates into CASSVLGETQYF.

As for this clone: Sequence at one end of the junction differs from germline and may be a read error. V gene TRBV30 combines with J gene TRBJ1-2; TRBD1 is a possible D gene (6 bases). This CDR3 comprises 13 residues. Germline V CDR1 and CDR2: GTSNPN, SVGIG (reference sequence). The CDR3 spells CAWSVIADSPSLF. The CDR3 DNA reads TGTGCCTGGAGTGTTATTGCGGACAGCCCATCCCTTTTC.

This chain's CDR3 is CASSFDSRNSPLHF. CDR3 DNA sequence: TGCGCCAGCAGCTTCGACAGTAGGAATTCACCCCTCCACTTT. The V call is TRBV5-1, the J call TRBJ1-6; perhaps TRBD1 as D (5 bases). The germline V and J ends were trimmed by 2 bases and 7 bases, with 10 bases remaining between them. The CDR3 length is 14 residues. Germline values: CDR1 SGHRS, CDR2 YFSETQ.

The chain recombines TRBV28 with TRBJ1-2, with D perhaps TRBD1 (6 bases). Looked up from germline, CDR1 is MDHEN and CDR2 is SYDVKM. V gave up 5 bases and J gave up 6 bases, with 22 bases separating them. This CDR3 has 16 residues. The chain's CDR3 is CASSPLLPDSSDGYTF. The CDR3 nucleotides are TGTGCCAGCAGTCCCCTTCTACCGGACAGTAGCGATGGCTACACCTTC.

This rearrangement joins TRBV28 to TRBJ2-5; D remains ambiguous. CDR3 size: 14 residues. Per the germline V gene, CDR1 is MDHEN and CDR2 is SYDVKM. Trimming stripped 8 bases from V and 5 bases from J, with 18 bases between. The CDR3 DNA reads as TGTGCCAGCGCTGGCGCGCGTCTCGAGGAGACCCAGTACTTC. Residues: CASAGARLEETQYF.

V and J are TRBV30 and TRBJ2-7, with D unresolved. Germline V gene data show CDR1 as GTSNPN and CDR2 as SVGIG (reference sequence). This CDR3 is 14 amino acids long. V lost 1 base and J 5 bases, leaving 15 bases between the germline ends. The CDR3 bases are TGTGCCTGGAGTGACCCAGGTAGATTTGACGAGCAGTACTTC. This translates into CAWSDPGRFDEQYF.

The rearrangement links TRBV6-8 to TRBJ2-5; D gene uncertain. V gave up 0 bases and J gave up 5 bases, with 10 bases separating them. This CDR3 has 14 residues. Germline CDR1 reads MNHGY; CDR2 reads SAAAGT. In DNA form, the CDR3 reads TGTGCCAGCAGTTACTCGAGTCTTTGGGAGACCCAGTACTTC. Translation gives CASSYSSLWETQYF.

The rearrangement uses TRBV29-1 and TRBJ1-5; unclear D gene. The CDR3 sequence is 13 residues long. Per germline, CDR1 SQVTM and CDR2 ANQGSEA. The ends were cut back, 6 bases at V and 2 bases at J, with 11 bases in the middle. CDR3 DNA: TGCAGCGTAGGTTCTGGGGGCAATCAGCCCCAGCATTTT. This encodes CSVGSGGNQPQHF. The full variable domain, in which reference TRBV29-1 and TRBJ1-5 provide the parts outside the CDR3, is SAVISQKPSRDICQRGTSLTIQCQVDSQVTMMFWYRQQPGQSLTLIATANQGSEATYESGFVIDKFPISRPNLTFSTLTVSNMSPEDSSIYLCSVGSGGNQPQHFGDGTRLSIL.